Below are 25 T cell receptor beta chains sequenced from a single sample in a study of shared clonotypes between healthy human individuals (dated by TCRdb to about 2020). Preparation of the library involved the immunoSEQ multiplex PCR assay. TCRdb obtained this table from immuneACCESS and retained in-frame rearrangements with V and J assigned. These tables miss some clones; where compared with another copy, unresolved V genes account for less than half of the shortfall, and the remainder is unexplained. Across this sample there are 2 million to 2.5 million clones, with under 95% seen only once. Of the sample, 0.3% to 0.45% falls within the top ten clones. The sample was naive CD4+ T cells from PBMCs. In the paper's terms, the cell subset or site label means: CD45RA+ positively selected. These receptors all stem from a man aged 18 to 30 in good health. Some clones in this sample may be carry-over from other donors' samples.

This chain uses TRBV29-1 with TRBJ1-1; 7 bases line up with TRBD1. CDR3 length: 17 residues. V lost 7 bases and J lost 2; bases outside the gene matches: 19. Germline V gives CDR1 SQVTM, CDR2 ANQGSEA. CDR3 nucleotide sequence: TGCAGCGCTCGCTGGGTAACCGCCGGGACAGCAAACACTGAAGCTTTCTTT. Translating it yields CSARWVTAGTANTEAFF.

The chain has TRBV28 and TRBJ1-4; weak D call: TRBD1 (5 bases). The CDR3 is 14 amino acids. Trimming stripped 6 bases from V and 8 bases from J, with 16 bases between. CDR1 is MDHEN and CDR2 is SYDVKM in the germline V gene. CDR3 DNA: TGTGCCAGCAGCCCGACCGGGACGCACGAAAAACTGTTTTTT. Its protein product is CASSPTGTHEKLFF.

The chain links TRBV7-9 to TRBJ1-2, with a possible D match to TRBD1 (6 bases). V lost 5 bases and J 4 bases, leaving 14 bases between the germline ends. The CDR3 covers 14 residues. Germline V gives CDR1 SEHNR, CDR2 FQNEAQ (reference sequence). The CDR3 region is CASSRQDSIYGYTF. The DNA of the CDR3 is TGTGCCAGCAGCCGCCAGGACAGTATCTATGGCTACACCTTC. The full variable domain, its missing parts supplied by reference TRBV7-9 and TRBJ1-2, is DTGVSQNPRHKITKRGQNVTFRCDPISEHNRLYWYRQTLGQGPEFLTYFQNEAQLEKSRLLSDRFSAERPKGSFSTLEIQRTEQGDSAMYLCASSRQDSIYGYTFGSGTRLTVV.

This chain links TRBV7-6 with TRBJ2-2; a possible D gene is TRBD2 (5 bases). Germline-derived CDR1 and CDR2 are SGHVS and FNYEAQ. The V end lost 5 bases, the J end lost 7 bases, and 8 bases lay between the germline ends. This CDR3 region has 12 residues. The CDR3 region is CASSPEGGELFF. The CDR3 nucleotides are TGTGCCAGCAGCCCCGAGGGCGGGGAGCTGTTTTTT.

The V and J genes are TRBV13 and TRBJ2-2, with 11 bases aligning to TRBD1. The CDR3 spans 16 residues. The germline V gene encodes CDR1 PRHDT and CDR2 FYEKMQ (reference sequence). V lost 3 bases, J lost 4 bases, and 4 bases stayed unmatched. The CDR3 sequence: CASSFQGTGGTGELFF. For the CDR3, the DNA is TGTGCCAGCAGCTTTCAAGGGACAGGGGGCACCGGGGAGCTGTTTTTT.

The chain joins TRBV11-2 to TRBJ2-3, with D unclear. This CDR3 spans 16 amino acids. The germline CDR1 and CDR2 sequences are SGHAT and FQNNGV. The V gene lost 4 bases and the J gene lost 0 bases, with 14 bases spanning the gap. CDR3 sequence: CASSSRRSTSTDTQYF. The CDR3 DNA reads TGTGCCAGCAGCTCTCGCCGGAGTACTAGCACAGATACGCAGTATTTT.

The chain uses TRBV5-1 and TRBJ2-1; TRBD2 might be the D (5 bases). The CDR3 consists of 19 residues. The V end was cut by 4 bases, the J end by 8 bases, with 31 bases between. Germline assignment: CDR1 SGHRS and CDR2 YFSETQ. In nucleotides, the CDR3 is TGCGCCAGCAGCCGTCCCCGGACTGGAGCTGCGGAGATTCCCCATGAGCAGTTCTTC. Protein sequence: CASSRPRTGAAEIPHEQFF.

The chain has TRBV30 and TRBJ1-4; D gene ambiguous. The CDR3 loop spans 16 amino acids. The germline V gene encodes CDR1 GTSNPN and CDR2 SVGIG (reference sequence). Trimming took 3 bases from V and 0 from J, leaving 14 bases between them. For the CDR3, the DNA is TGTGCCTGGAGGACTCGGTCGATTGCAACTAATGAAAAACTGTTTTTT. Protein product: CAWRTRSIATNEKLFF.

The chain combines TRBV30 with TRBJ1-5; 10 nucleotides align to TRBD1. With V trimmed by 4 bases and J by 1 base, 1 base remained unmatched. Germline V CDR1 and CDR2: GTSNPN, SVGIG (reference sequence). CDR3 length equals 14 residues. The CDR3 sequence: CAWKGQGSNQPQHF. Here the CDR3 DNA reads TGTGCCTGGAAGGGACAGGGGAGCAATCAGCCCCAGCATTTT. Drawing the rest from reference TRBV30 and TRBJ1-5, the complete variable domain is SQTIHQWPATLVQPVGSPLSLECTVEGTSNPNLYWYRQAAGRGLQLLFYSVGIGQISSEVPQNLSASRPQDRQFILSSKKLLLSDSGFYLCAWKGQGSNQPQHFGDGTRLSIL.

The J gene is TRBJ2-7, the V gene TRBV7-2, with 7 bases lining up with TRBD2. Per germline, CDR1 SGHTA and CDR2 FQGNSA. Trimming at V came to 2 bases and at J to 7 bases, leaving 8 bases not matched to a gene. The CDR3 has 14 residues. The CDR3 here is CASSLLADLREQYF. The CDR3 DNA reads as TGTGCCAGCAGCTTACTAGCGGATCTACGGGAGCAGTACTTC.

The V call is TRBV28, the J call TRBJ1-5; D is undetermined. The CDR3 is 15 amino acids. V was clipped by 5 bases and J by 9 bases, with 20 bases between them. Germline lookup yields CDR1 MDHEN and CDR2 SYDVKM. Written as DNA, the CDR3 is TGTGCCAGCAGTAGAACCGGGCTCGTTTCGGGGCCCCAGCATTTT. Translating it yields CASSRTGLVSGPQHF.

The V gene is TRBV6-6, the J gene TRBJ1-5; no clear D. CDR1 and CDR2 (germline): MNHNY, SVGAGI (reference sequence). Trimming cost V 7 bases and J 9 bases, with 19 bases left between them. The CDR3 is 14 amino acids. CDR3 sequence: CASKDIGIGGPQHF. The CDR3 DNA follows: TGTGCCAGCAAAGACATAGGGATCGGCGGGCCCCAGCATTTT.

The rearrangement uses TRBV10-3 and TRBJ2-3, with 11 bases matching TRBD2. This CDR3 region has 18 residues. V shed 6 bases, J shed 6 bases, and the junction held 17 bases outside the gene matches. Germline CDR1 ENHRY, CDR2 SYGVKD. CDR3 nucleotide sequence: TGTGCCATCAGCTCTAAACCCGGGACTAGCGGCCCTCCGGATACGCAGTATTTT. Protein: CAISSKPGTSGPPDTQYF.

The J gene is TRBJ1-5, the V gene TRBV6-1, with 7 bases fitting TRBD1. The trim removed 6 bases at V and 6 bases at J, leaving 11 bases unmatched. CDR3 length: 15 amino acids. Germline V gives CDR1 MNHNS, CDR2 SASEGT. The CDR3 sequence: CASRKSQGFGQPQHF. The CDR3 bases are TGTGCCAGCAGGAAATCACAGGGGTTCGGTCAGCCCCAGCATTTT.

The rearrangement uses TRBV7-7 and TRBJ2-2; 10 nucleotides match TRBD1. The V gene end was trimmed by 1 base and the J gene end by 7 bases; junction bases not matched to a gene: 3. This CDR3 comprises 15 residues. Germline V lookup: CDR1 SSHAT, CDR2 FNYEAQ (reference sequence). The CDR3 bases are TGTGCCAGCAGCTTAGGACAGGGGGCATTCGGGGAGCTGTTTTTT. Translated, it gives CASSLGQGAFGELFF.

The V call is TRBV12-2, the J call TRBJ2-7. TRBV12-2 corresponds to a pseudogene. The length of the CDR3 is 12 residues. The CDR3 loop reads CASRLGGDEQYF. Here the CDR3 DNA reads TGTGCAAGTCGCTTAGGAGGGGACGAGCAGTACTTC.

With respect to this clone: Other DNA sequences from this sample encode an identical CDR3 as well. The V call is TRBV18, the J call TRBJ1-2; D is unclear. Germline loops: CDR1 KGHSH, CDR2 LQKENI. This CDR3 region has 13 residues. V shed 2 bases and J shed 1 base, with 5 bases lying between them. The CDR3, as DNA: TGTGCCAGCTCACCAAGCAGTAACTATGGCTACACCTTC. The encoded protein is CASSPSSNYGYTF.

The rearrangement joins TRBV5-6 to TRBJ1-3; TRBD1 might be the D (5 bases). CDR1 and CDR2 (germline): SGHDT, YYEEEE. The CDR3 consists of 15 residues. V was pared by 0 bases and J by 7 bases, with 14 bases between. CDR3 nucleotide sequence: TGTGCCAGCAGCTTGGAACGGGGCTTGTGGAACACCATATATTTT. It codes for CASSLERGLWNTIYF.

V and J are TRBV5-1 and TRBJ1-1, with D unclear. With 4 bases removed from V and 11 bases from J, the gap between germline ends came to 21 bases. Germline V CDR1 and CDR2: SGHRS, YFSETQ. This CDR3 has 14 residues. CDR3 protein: CASSPGGRHLDAFF. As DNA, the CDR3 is TGCGCCAGCAGCCCCGGCGGGCGGCACCTTGACGCTTTCTTT. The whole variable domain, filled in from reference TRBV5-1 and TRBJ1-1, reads KAGVTQTPRYLIKTRGQQVTLSCSPISGHRSVSWYQQTPGQGLQFLFEYFSETQRNKGNFPGRFSGRQFSNSRSEMNVSTLELGDSALYLCASSPGGRHLDAFFGQGTRLTVV.

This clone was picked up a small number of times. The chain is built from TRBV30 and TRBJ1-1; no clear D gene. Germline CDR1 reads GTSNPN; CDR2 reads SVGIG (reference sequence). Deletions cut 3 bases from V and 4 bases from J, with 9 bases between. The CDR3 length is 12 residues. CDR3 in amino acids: CAWSLFPTEAFF. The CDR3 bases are TGTGCCTGGAGCCTCTTCCCCACTGAAGCTTTCTTT.

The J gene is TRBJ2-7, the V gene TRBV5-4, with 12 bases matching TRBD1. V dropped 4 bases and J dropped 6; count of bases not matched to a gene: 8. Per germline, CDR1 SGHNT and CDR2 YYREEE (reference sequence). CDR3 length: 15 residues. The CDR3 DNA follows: TGTGCCAGCAGCGGGGGACAGGGGGCATTAGGCGAGCAGTACTTC. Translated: CASSGGQGALGEQYF.

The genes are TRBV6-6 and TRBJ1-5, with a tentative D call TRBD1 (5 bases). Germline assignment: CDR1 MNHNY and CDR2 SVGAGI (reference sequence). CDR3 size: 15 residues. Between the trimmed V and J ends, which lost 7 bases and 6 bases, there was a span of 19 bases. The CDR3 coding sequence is TGTGCCAGCAATCTCCCTGGGCAGGGAGGTCAGCCCCAGCATTTT. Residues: CASNLPGQGGQPQHF.

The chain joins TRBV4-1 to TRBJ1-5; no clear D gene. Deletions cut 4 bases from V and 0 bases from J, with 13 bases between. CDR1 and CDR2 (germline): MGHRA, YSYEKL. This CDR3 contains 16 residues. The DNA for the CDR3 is TGCGCCAGCAGCCGGACTGATTTGGATAGCAATCAGCCCCAGCATTTT. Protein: CASSRTDLDSNQPQHF.

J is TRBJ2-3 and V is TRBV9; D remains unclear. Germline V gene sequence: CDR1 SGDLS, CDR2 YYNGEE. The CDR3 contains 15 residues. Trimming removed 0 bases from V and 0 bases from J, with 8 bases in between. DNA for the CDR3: TGTGCCAGCAGCGTAGTACAGCGAAGCACAGATACGCAGTATTTT. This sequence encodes CASSVVQRSTDTQYF.

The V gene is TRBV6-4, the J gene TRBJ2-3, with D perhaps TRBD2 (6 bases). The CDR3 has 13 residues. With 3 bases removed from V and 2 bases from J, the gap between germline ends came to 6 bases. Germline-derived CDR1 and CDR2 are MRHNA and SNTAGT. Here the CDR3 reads CASSERDTDTQYF. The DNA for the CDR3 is TGTGCCAGCAGTGAGCGGGACACAGATACGCAGTATTTT.